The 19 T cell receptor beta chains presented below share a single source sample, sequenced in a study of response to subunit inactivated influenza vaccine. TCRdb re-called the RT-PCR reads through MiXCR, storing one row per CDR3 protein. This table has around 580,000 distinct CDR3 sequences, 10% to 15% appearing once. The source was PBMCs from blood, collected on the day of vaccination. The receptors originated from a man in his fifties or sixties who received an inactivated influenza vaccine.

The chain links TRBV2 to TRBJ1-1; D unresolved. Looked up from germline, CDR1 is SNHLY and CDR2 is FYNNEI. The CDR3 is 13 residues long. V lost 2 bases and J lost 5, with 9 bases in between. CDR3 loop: CASSEPQGTEAFF. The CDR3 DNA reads TGTGCCAGCAGTGAACCACAAGGGACTGAAGCTTTCTTT.

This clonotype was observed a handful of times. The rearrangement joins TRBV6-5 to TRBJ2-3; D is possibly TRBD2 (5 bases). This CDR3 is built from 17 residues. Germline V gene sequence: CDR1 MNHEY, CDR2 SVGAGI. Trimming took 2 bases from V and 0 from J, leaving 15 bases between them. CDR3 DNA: TGTGCCAGCAGTTACCCCCCCGGAGCGGCAAGCACAGATACGCAGTATTTT. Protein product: CASSYPPGAASTDTQYF.

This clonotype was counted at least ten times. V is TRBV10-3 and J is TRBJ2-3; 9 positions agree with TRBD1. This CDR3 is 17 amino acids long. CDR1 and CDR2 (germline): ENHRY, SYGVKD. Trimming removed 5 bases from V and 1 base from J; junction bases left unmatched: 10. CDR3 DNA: TGTGCCATCAGTCGACCGGGACAGGGTATTGGCACAGATACGCAGTATTTT. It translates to CAISRPGQGIGTDTQYF.

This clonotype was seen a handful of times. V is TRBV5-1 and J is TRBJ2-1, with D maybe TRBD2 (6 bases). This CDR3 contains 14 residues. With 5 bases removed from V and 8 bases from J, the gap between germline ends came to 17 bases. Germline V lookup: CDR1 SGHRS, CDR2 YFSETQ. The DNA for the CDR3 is TGCGCCAGCAGACCTTCAGCGGGCCTGGATGAGCAGTTCTTC. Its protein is CASRPSAGLDEQFF.

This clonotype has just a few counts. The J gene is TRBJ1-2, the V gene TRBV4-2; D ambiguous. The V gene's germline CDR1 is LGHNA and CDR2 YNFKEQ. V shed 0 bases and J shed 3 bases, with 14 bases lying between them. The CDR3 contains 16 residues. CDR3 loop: CASSQEFGRKDYGYTF. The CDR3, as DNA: TGTGCCAGCAGCCAAGAATTTGGCAGGAAAGACTATGGCTACACCTTC.

The CDR3 here is CASSERIGGTDYTF. The CDR3 DNA reads as TGTGCCAGCAGTGAGAGGATCGGTGGGACAGACTACACCTTC. The J gene is TRBJ1-2, the V gene TRBV2, with 7 bases fitting TRBD1. J gave up 10 bases and V 3 bases, and 11 bases lay outside the gene matches. Germline assignment: CDR1 SNHLY and CDR2 FYNNEI. The CDR3 has 14 residues.

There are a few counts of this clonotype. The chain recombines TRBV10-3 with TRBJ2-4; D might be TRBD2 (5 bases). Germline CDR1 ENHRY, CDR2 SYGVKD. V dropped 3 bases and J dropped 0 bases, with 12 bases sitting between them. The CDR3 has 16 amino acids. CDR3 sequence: CAISEVGDRAKNIQYF. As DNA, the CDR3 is TGTGCCATCAGTGAAGTCGGGGATAGAGCCAAAAACATTCAGTACTTC.

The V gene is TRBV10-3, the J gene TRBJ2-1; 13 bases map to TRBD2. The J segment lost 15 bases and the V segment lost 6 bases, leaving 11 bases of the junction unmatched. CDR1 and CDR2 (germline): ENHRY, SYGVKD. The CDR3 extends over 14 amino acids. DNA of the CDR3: TGTGCCATCAGCCTTGGGACTAGCGGGACCTTGGGGTTCTTC. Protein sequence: CAISLGTSGTLGFF.

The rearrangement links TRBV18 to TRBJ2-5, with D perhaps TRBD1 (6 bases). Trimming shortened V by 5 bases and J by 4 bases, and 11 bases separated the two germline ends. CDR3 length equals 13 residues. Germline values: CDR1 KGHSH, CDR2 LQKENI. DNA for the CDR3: TGTGCCAGCTCAGGGGCACAGGGAGAGACCCAGTACTTC. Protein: CASSGAQGETQYF. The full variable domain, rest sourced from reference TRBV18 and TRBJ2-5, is NAGVMQNPRHLVRRRGQEARLRCSPMKGHSHVYWYRQLPEEGLKFMVYLQKENIIDESGMPKERFSAEFPKEGPSILRIQQVVRGDSAAYFCASSGAQGETQYFGPGTRLLVL.

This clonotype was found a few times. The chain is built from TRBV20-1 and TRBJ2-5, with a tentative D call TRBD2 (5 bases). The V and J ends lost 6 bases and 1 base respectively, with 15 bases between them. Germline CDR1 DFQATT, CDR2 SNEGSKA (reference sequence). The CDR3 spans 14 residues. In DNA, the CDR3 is TGCAGTGCCGGTCGGGCAGGAGGCCAAGAGACCCAGTACTTC. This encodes CSAGRAGGQETQYF.

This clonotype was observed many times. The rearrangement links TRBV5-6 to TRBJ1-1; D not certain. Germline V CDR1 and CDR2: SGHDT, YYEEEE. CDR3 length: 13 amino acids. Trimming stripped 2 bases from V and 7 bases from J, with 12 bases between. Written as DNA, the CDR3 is TGTGCCAGCAGCTTTCGAGGATCGGGTGAAGCTTTCTTT. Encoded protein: CASSFRGSGEAFF. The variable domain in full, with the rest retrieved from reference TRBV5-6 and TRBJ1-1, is DAGVTQSPTHLIKTRGQQVTLRCSPKSGHDTVSWYQQALGQGPQFIFQYYEEEERQRGNFPDRFSGHQFPNYSSELNVNALLLGDSALYLCASSFRGSGEAFFGQGTRLTVV.

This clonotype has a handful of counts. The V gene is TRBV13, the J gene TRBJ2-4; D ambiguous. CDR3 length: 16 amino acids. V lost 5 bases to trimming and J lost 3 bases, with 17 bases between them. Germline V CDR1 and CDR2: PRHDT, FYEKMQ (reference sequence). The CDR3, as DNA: TGTGCCAGCAGCCCGAACGTTGCGGCAGACAAAAACATTCAGTACTTC. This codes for CASSPNVAADKNIQYF.

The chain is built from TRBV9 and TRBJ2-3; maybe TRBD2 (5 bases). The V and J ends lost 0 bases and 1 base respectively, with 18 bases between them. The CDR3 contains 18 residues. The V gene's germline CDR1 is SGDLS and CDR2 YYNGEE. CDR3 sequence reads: CASSVAGHGGRCTDTQYF. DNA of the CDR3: TGTGCCAGCAGCGTAGCGGGCCATGGAGGTCGGTGCACAGATACGCAGTATTTT.

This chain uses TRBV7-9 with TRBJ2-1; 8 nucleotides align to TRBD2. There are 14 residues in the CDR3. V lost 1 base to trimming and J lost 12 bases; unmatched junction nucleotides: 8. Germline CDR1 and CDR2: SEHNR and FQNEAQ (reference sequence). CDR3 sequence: CASSLELADSRQFF. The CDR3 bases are TGTGCCAGCAGCTTAGAACTAGCGGACTCTAGGCAGTTCTTC.

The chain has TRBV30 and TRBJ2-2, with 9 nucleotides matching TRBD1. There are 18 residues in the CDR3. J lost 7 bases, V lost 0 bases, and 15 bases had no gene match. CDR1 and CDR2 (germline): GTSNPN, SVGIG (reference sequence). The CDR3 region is CAWSVRGTGSAKYGELFF. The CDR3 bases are TGTGCCTGGAGTGTCCGGGGGACAGGGTCGGCGAAATACGGGGAGCTGTTTTTT. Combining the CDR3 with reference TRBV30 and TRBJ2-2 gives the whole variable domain SQTIHQWPATLVQPVGSPLSLECTVEGTSNPNLYWYRQAAGRGLQLLFYSVGIGQISSEVPQNLSASRPQDRQFILSSKKLLLSDSGFYLCAWSVRGTGSAKYGELFFGEGSRLTVL.

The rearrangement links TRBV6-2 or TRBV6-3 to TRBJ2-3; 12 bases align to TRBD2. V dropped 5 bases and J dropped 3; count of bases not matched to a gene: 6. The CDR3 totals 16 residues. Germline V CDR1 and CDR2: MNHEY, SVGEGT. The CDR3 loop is CASSRTSGDITDTQYF. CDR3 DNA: TGTGCCAGCAGTAGGACTAGCGGGGATATAACAGATACGCAGTATTTT.

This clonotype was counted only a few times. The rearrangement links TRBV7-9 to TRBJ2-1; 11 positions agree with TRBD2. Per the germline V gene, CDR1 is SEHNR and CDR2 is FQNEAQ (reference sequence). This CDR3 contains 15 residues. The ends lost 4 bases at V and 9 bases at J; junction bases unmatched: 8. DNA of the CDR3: TGTGCCAGCAGCTCTTTGACTAGCGGGAAGGTTGAGCAGTTCTTC. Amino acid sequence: CASSSLTSGKVEQFF.

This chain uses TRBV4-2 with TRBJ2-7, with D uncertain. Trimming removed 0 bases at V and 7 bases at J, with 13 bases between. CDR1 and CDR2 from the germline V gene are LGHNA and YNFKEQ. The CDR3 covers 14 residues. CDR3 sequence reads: CASSQESTGLEQYF. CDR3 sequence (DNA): TGTGCCAGCAGCCAAGAATCAACGGGCCTAGAGCAGTACTTC.

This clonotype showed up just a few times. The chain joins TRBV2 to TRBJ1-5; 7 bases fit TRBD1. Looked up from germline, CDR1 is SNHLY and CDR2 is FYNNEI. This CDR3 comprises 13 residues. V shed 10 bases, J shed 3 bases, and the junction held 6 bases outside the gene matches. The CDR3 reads CATMTGINQPQHF. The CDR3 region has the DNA TGTGCCACCATGACAGGGATCAATCAGCCCCAGCATTTT.